The 8 T cell receptor beta chains below were found in one sample sequenced in a study of cytomegalovirus exposure and HLA in healthy donors (dated by TCRdb to about 2017). Library preparation used the immunoSEQ multiplex PCR assay. The multiplex PCR relied on a mix of 60 forward primers for TCR Vbeta segments and 13 reverse primers for TCR Jbeta segments. What TCRdb holds here is the immuneACCESS table cut down to in-frame rearrangements. Part of the clones is not present; checked against another copy, under half of the missing clones reflect an unresolved V gene, and the others are unexplained. The sample table shows about 140,000 clones, and roughly three quarters are seen once. The top ten constitute 4.5% to 6.5% of the sample. The sequencing input was PBMCs. The receptors derive from a male donor in good health and CMV-seronegative.

The chain recombines TRBV5-4 with TRBJ1-4; 7 positions match TRBD1. V shed 5 bases and J 5 bases; nucleotides not matched to a gene: 12. The length of the CDR3 is 16 residues. Germline-derived CDR1 and CDR2 are SGHNT and YYREEE (reference sequence). In DNA form, the CDR3 reads TGTGCCAGCAGTCTTCCTCTTGGGACAGTGAATGAAAAACTGTTTTTT. This gives the protein CASSLPLGTVNEKLFF.

The V gene is TRBV4-2, the J gene TRBJ1-1; 8 nucleotides agree with TRBD1. Germline lookup yields CDR1 LGHNA and CDR2 YNFKEQ. This CDR3 has 17 residues. With 0 bases clipped from V and 5 bases from J, the junction kept 11 bases outside the gene matches. The CDR3 sequence: CASSQERTGTRGTEAFF. CDR3 coding DNA: TGTGCCAGCAGCCAAGAGCGGACAGGGACCCGAGGGACTGAAGCTTTCTTT.

This clone was seen a handful of times. The chain combines TRBV7-9 with TRBJ2-5, with a tentative D call TRBD1 (6 bases). Matching the DNA end better, TRBJ2-7 makes the J call doubtful. The CDR3 covers 16 residues. The germline CDR1 and CDR2 sequences are SEHNR and FQNEAQ (reference sequence). CDR3 in amino acids: CASSLAGQFYPYEQYF. The CDR3 DNA follows: TGTGCCAGCAGCTTAGCCGGACAGTTTTACCCCTACGAGCAGTACTTC.

The CDR3 DNA reads as TGTGCCAGCAGCTTAGCGGAGTTCCCGAGCGAGCAGTACTTC. As protein: CASSLAEFPSEQYF. V gene TRBV7-9 combines with J gene TRBJ2-7; D ambiguous. The germline V gene encodes CDR1 SEHNR and CDR2 FQNEAQ (reference sequence). The CDR3 totals 14 residues. The V end was cut by 0 bases, the J end by 6 bases, with 12 bases between.

This chain uses TRBV28 with TRBJ2-3; D ambiguous. Trimming left V 2 bases short and J 4 bases short, with 7 bases between. The CDR3 runs 13 residues. From germline, CDR1 is MDHEN and CDR2 SYDVKM. The CDR3 reads CASSLTASDTQYF. In nucleotides, the CDR3 is TGTGCCAGCAGTTTAACAGCCTCAGATACGCAGTATTTT.

V gene TRBV28 combines with J gene TRBJ2-5; TRBD2 might be the D (6 bases). This CDR3 has 15 residues. Germline V gene lookup returns CDR1 MDHEN and CDR2 SYDVKM. V lost 3 bases to trimming and J lost 4 bases, with 15 bases between them. CDR3: CASSFRGKTRETQYF. DNA for the CDR3: TGTGCCAGCAGTTTTCGCGGGAAGACACGAGAGACCCAGTACTTC.

The genes are TRBV4-2 and TRBJ2-2; D possibly corresponds to TRBD1 (5 bases). The V end lost 4 bases, the J end lost 5 bases, and 8 bases lay between the germline ends. This CDR3 contains 13 residues. CDR1 and CDR2 from the germline V gene are LGHNA and YNFKEQ. The CDR3 reads CASSLRGTGELFF. The CDR3 region has the DNA TGTGCCAGCAGCCTTAGGGGTACCGGGGAGCTGTTTTTT.

This chain connects TRBV4-3 to TRBJ2-3; 9 bases align to TRBD2. Germline V CDR1 and CDR2: LGHNA, YSLEER. The CDR3 has 14 amino acids. With V trimmed by 4 bases and J by 4 bases, 3 bases remained unmatched. The CDR3 nucleotides read TGCGCCAGCAGCCGGGGACTAGCAGCAGATACGCAGTATTTT. Its translation is CASSRGLAADTQYF.